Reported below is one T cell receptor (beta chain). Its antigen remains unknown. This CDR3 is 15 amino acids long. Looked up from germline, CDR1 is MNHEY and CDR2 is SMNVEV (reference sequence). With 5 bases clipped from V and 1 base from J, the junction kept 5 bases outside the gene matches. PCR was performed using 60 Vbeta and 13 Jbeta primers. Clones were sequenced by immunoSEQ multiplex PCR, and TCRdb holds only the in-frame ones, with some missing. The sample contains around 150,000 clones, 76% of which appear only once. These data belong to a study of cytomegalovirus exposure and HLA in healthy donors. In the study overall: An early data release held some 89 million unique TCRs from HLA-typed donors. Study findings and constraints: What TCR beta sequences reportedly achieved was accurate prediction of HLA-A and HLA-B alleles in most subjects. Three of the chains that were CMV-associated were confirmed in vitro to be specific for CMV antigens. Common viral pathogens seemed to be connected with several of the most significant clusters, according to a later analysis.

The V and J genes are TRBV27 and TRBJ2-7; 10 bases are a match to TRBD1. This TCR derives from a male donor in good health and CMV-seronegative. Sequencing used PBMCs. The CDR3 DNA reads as TGTGCCAGCAGTGTAGGGACAGGGGTTTCCTACGAGCAGTACTTC. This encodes CASSVGTGVSYEQYF.